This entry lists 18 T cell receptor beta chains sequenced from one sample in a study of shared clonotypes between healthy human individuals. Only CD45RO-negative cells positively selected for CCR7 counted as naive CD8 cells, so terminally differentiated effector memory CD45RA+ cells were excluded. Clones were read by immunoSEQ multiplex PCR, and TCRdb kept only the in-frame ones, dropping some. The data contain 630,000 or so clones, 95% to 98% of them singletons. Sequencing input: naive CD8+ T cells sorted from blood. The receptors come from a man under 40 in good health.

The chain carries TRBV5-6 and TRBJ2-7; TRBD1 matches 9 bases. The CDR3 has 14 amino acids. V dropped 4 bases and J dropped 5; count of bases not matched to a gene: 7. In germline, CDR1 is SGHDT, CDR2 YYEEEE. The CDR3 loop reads CASSLGQGIHEQYF. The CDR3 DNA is TGTGCCAGCAGCCTCGGACAGGGGATCCACGAGCAGTACTTC.

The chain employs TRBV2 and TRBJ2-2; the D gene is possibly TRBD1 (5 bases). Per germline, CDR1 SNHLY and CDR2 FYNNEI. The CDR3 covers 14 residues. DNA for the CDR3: TGTGTCGCCCAGGGTACAGAGAACACCGGGGAGCTGTTTTTT. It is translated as CVAQGTENTGELFF.

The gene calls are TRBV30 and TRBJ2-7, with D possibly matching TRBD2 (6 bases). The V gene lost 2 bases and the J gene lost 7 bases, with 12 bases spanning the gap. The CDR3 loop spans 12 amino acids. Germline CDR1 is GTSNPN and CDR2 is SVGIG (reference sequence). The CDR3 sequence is CAWSYGSGEQYF. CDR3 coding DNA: TGTGCCTGGAGTTACGGGAGTGGGGAGCAGTACTTC.

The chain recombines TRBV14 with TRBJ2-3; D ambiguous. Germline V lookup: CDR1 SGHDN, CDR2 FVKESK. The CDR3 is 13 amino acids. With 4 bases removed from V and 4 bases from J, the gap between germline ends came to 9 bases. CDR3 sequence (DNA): TGTGCCAGCAGCCTGGAGAGTCCAGATACGCAGTATTTT. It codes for CASSLESPDTQYF.

CDR3 protein: CASQTGFGDTQYF. CDR3 nucleotides: TGTGCCAGTCAGACAGGGTTCGGCGATACGCAGTATTTT. V gene TRBV19 combines with J gene TRBJ2-3, with TRBD1 matching 7 bases. Germline values: CDR1 LNHDA, CDR2 SQIVND (reference sequence). J gave up 6 bases and V 8 bases, and 8 bases lay outside the gene matches. The CDR3 contains 13 residues.

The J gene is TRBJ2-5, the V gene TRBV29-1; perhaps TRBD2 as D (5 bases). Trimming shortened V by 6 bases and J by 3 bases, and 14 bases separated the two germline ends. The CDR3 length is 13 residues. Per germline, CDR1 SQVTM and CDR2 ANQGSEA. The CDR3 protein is CSVVEILEETQYF. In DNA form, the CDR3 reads TGCAGCGTGGTTGAGATACTAGAAGAGACCCAGTACTTC.

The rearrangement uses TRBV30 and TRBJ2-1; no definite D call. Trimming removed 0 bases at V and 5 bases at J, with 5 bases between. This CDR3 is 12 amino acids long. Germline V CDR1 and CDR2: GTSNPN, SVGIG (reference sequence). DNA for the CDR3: TGTGCCTGGAGTGTATTTAACAATGAGCAGTTCTTC. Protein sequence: CAWSVFNNEQFF.

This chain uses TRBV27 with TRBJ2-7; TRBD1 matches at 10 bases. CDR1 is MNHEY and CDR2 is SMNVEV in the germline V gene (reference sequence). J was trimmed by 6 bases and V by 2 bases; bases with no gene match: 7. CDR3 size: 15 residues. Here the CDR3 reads CASSLTGTGVGEQYF. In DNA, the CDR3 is TGTGCCAGCAGTTTAACTGGGACAGGGGTCGGCGAGCAGTACTTC.

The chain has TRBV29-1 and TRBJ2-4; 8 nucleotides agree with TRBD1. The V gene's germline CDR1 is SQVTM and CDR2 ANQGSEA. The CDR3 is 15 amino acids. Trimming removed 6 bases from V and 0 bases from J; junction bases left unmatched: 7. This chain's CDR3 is CSVTGGPVAKNIQYF. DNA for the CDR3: TGCAGCGTAACAGGGGGGCCCGTAGCCAAAAACATTCAGTACTTC.

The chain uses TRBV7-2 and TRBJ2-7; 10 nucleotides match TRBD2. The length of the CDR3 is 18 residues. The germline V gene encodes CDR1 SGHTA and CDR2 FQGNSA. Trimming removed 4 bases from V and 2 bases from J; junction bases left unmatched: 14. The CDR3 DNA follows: TGTGCCAGCAGCTCACCCGGACTAGCGGAGCTCCGTCCCTACGAGCAGTACTTC. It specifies CASSSPGLAELRPYEQYF.

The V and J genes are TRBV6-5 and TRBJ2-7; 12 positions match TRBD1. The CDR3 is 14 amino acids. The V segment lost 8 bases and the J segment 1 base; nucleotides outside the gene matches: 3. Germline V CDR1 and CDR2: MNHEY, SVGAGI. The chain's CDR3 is CASGTGGRSYEQYF. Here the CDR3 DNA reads TGTGCCAGCGGGACAGGGGGCAGATCCTACGAGCAGTACTTC.

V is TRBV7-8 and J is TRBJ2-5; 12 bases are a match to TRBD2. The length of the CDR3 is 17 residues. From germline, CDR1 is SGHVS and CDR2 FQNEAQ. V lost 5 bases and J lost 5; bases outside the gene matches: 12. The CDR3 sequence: CASSAPSGREFGETQYF. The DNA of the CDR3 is TGTGCCAGCAGCGCACCTAGCGGGAGGGAATTTGGGGAGACCCAGTACTTC. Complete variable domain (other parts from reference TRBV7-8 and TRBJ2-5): GAGVSQSPRYKVAKRGQDVALRCDPISGHVSLFWYQQALGQGPEFLTYFQNEAQLDKSGLPSDRFFAERPEGSVSTLKIQRTQQEDSAVYLCASSAPSGREFGETQYFGPGTRLLVL.

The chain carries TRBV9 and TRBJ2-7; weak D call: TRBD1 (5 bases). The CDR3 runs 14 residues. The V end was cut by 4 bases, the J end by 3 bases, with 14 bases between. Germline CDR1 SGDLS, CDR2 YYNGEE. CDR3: CASSPQGQDYEQYF. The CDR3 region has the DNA TGTGCCAGCAGCCCCCAGGGCCAGGACTACGAGCAGTACTTC.

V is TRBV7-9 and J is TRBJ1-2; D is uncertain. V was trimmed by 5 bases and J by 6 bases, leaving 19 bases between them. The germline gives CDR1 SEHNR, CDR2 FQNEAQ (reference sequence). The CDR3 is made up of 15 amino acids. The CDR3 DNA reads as TGTGCCAGCAGCGTAACCGGTGGGAGTTTCAATGGCTACACCTTC. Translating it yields CASSVTGGSFNGYTF.

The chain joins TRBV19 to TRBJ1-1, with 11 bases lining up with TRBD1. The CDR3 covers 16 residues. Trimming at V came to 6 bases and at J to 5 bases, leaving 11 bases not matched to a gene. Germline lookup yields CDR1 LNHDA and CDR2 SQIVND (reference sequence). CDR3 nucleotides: TGTGCCAGTAGCCACGGACAGGGGGCGGGTGAAACTGAAGCTTTCTTT. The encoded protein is CASSHGQGAGETEAFF.

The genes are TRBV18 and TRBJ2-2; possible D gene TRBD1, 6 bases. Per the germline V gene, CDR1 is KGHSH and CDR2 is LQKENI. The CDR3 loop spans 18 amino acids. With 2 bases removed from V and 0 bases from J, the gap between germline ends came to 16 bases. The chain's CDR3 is CASSPSHLGHSNTGELFF. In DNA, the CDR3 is TGTGCCAGCTCACCAAGTCATCTGGGACACTCGAACACCGGGGAGCTGTTTTTT.

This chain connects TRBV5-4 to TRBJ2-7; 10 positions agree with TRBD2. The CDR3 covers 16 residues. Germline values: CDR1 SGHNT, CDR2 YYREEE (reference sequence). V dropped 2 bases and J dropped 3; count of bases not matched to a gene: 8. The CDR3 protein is CASSLASGGIVYEQYF. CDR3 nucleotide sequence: TGTGCCAGCAGCTTAGCTAGCGGGGGAATAGTCTACGAGCAGTACTTC.

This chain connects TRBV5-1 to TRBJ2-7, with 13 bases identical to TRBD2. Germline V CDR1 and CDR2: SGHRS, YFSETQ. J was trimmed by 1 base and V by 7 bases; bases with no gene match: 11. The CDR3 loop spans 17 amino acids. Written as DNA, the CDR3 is TGCGCCAGCCGGACTAGCGGGAGTGTGAGTGGGTCCTACGAGCAGTACTTC. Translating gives CASRTSGSVSGSYEQYF.